A selection of T cell receptor beta chains follows, all from one sample in a study of Graves' ophthalmopathy and Graves' hyperthyroidism. TCRdb fed the multiplex PCR reads into MiXCR, producing one record per CDR3 protein. The table lists approximately 700,000 distinct CDR3 sequences, 40% of them singletons. Specimen: peripheral blood. Source of these receptors: an adult man with Graves' ophthalmopathy. Both conserved end residues are part of each CDR3. The D gene is left open where the match is weak. The size of a clone is reported for some rows only, either as once, few or many, or as a class for expanded clones.

>TRBV2|TRBJ2-5|many|-
TGTGCCAGCACAGGAGGGGAGACCCAGTACTTC
CASTGGETQYF
>TRBV29-1|TRBJ1-2|-|-
TGCAGCGTTTGCCGGGCCGGCTATGGCTACACCTTC
CSVCRAGYGYTF
>TRBV10-3|TRBJ2-7|-|TRBD1
TGTGCCATCCGGGACAGGTACTACGAGCAGTACTTC
CAIRDRYYEQYF
>TRBV7-9|TRBJ1-6|few|TRBD1
TGTGCCAGCAGTCACCCCGGGCCCGGGACAGGGTATTCACCCCTCCACTTT
CASSHPGPGTGYSPLHF
>TRBV12-5|TRBJ2-5|few|TRBD1
TGTGCTAGTGGCTACCAGACAGGGGGCCAAGAGACCCAGTACTTC
CASGYQTGGQETQYF
>TRBV24-1|TRBJ2-6|-|-
TGTGCCAGCAGTTCATGGTCTGGGGCCAACGTCCTGACTTTC
CASSSWSGANVLTF
>TRBV5-6|TRBJ1-2|many|-
TGTGCCAGCAGCCCTGACCCCTACTATGGCTACACCTTC
CASSPDPYYGYTF
>TRBV10-3|TRBJ2-7|many|TRBD1
TGTGCCATCAGTGACGGGACAGGTTCCTACGAGCAGTACTTC
CAISDGTGSYEQYF
>TRBV24-1|TRBJ1-2|-|-
TGTGCCAGCAGCGATCAGGACAGACACTATGGCTACACCTTC
CASSDQDRHYGYTF
>TRBV5-8|TRBJ2-7|few|-
TGTGCCAGCAGCTTGGAACCGGGAGAGGGGTTCGAGCAGTACTTC
CASSLEPGEGFEQYF
>TRBV6-1|TRBJ2-5|many|TRBD1
TGTGCCAGCAGTGAAGGGACAGGGGGCGCAGAGACCCAGTACTTC
CASSEGTGGAETQYF
>TRBV7-9|TRBJ1-1|few|-
TGTGCCAGCAGGCCTCAAGGGTCCAGCGGGCGGACTGAAGCTTTCTTT
CASRPQGSSGRTEAFF
>TRBV6-6|TRBJ1-5|-|-
TGTGCCATCGCGGGCGGGGGGTCGAGCAATCAGCCCCAGCATTTT
CAIAGGGSSNQPQHF
>TRBV7-9|TRBJ1-1|many|-
TGTGCCAGCGGTCGAGGGGGGTCCACTGAAGCTTTCTTT
CASGRGGSTEAFF
>TRBV29-1|TRBJ1-2|-|TRBD1
TGCAGCGTTGAGAGGACAGGGAACGGCTACACCTTC
CSVERTGNGYTF
>TRBV11-1|TRBJ2-7|few|TRBD1
TGTGCCAGCAGCCTCTGGACAGGGGCGTCCTACGAGCAGTACTTC
CASSLWTGASYEQYF
>TRBV25-1|TRBJ2-7|-|-
TGTGCCAGCAGTGAATCGGTGACAGGCGCTCTCGAGCAGTACTTC
CASSESVTGALEQYF
>TRBV10-3|TRBJ2-2|many|-
TGTGCCATCAGTGACTACGGGGGGCCGAACACCGGGGAGCTGTTTTTT
CAISDYGGPNTGELFF
>TRBV7-2|TRBJ2-7|-|-
TGTGCCAGCAGTCTCTCGCCCCAAGTCTACGAGCAGTACTTC
CASSLSPQVYEQYF
>TRBV7-9|TRBJ1-5|many|-
TGTGCCAGCAGCAAAGGAGATAGCAATCAGCCCCAGCATTTT
CASSKGDSNQPQHF
>TRBV25-1|TRBJ1-5|many|-
TGTGCCAGCAGTGAATCCTCCGGGCCTAATCAGCCCCAGCATTTT
CASSESSGPNQPQHF
>TRBV7-2|TRBJ1-3|-|TRBD1
TGTGCCAGCAGCTTAGAAGGGACAGGGATTAGTGGAAACACCATATATTTT
CASSLEGTGISGNTIYF
>TRBV6-1|TRBJ2-5|-|-
TGTGCCATCAGTTACAGCGAAAGTCAGCCCCAGTACTTC
CAISYSESQPQYF
>TRBV7-9|TRBJ1-5|few|-
TGTGCCAGCAGCGGAGGAGGATATAGCAATCAGCCCCAGCATTTT
CASSGGGYSNQPQHF
>TRBV29-1|TRBJ1-1|many|-
TGCAGCGTTCTACGGGGCGGCACTGAAGCTTTCTTT
CSVLRGGTEAFF
>TRBV20-1|TRBJ2-5|-|-
TGCAGTGCTAGAGATGGTCGAGCGGAGGCTTTTCAAGAGACCCAGTACTTC
CSARDGRAEAFQETQYF
>TRBV7-9|TRBJ2-2|-|-
TGTGCCAGCAGCCAAGTTGTTGGGAACACCGGGGAGCTGTTTTTT
CASSQVVGNTGELFF
>TRBV7-9|TRBJ1-6|few|-
TGTGCCAGCAGCTTAGGGTTTCAGGGGCATCATTCACCCCTCCACTTT
CASSLGFQGHHSPLHF
>TRBV19|TRBJ1-1|many|TRBD1
TGTGCCAGTATGGGCAGGGGGCCGGTGAACACTGAAGCTTTCTTT
CASMGRGPVNTEAFF
>TRBV10-3|TRBJ2-7|few|-
TGTGCCAGCATCAACCCCTACGAGCAGTACTTC
CASINPYEQYF
>TRBV6-1|TRBJ2-3|-|-
TGTGCCAGCGATACAGGGACTAGCACAGATACGCAGTATTTT
CASDTGTSTDTQYF
>TRBV29-1|TRBJ2-7|many|TRBD1
TGCAGCGCTTCCTTACAGGGGGGATCCTACGAGCAGTACTTC
CSASLQGGSYEQYF